These 20 T cell receptor beta chains were sequenced from one sample in a study of CD8+ T cells in alopecia areata. Sequencing relied on a cDNA template that was reverse transcribed from extracted RNA. Profiling relied on immunoSEQ multiplex PCR, and the TCRdb table lists in-frame clones only, not all of them. The table shows 150,000 or so clones, with around 55% occurring only once. Sample: CD4+ T cells sorted from blood. The source of these receptors is a human donor in good health.

The sample holds a few counts of this clone. The chain uses TRBV30 and TRBJ2-7; D is unresolved. Looked up from germline, CDR1 is GTSNPN and CDR2 is SVGIG (reference sequence). V gave up 0 bases and J gave up 5 bases, with 11 bases separating them. The CDR3 covers 13 residues. Here the CDR3 DNA reads TGTGCCTGGAGTGTAGGCATGAGGCACGAGCAGTACTTC. Translated, it gives CAWSVGMRHEQYF.

The chain is built from TRBV9 and TRBJ2-7, with 8 bases lining up with TRBD2. Per the germline V gene, CDR1 is SGDLS and CDR2 is YYNGEE. The length of the CDR3 is 15 residues. V lost 3 bases and J lost 2; bases outside the gene matches: 7. CDR3: CASSASLAATYEQYF. The CDR3 coding sequence is TGTGCCAGCAGCGCCTCACTAGCGGCAACCTACGAGCAGTACTTC.

The CDR3 is CASSQPFGSSGANVLTF. CDR3 nucleotide sequence: TGTGCCAGCAGCCAACCGTTTGGGAGCTCTGGGGCCAACGTCCTGACTTTC. V usage is TRBV4-2 and J usage is TRBJ2-6, with D tentatively TRBD2 (5 bases). Trimming shortened V by 2 bases and J by 0 bases, and 11 bases separated the two germline ends. The V gene's germline CDR1 is LGHNA and CDR2 YNFKEQ. The length of the CDR3 is 17 residues.

This clone came up a few times. The gene calls are TRBV29-1 and TRBJ1-5; unclear D gene. V was pared by 4 bases and J by 2 bases, with 9 bases between. The V gene's germline CDR1 is SQVTM and CDR2 ANQGSEA. CDR3 length equals 13 residues. DNA for the CDR3: TGCAGCGTTGCAACGTTCCGCAATCAGCCCCAGCATTTT. The encoded protein is CSVATFRNQPQHF.

This clone has more than one count but fewer than ten. The chain couples TRBV30 to TRBJ2-2; D could derive from TRBD1 or TRBD2 (5 bases each). The CDR3 loop spans 17 amino acids. Germline CDR1 reads GTSNPN; CDR2 reads SVGIG (reference sequence). The ends were cut back, 1 base at V and 4 bases at J, with 19 bases in the middle. The CDR3 here is CAWSGVGYGTSTGELFF. The CDR3 DNA reads as TGTGCCTGGAGTGGGGTGGGTTATGGGACCTCCACCGGGGAGCTGTTTTTT.

V gene TRBV7-2 combines with J gene TRBJ1-1; D is ambiguous. Per germline, CDR1 SGHTA and CDR2 FQGNSA. The germline V and J ends were trimmed by 6 bases and 1 base, with 12 bases remaining between them. This CDR3 has 14 amino acids. The CDR3 spells CASSLRTANTEAFF. In DNA form, the CDR3 reads TGTGCCAGCAGTCTAAGGACGGCGAACACTGAAGCTTTCTTT.

The chain links TRBV18 to TRBJ1-1; D not certain. Between the trimmed V and J ends, which lost 3 bases and 1 base, there was a span of 12 bases. The CDR3 totals 15 residues. Per germline, CDR1 KGHSH and CDR2 LQKENI. This CDR3 reads CASSPYDAGNTEAFF. The CDR3 bases are TGTGCCAGCTCACCCTACGATGCAGGGAACACTGAAGCTTTCTTT.

This clone was recorded once. This chain connects TRBV30 to TRBJ1-3; D gene unclear. The V gene lost 0 bases and the J gene lost 4 bases, with 19 bases spanning the gap. The CDR3 spans 17 residues. Germline V lookup: CDR1 GTSNPN, CDR2 SVGIG (reference sequence). CDR3 region: CAWSVRWESFVGNTIYF. DNA of the CDR3: TGTGCCTGGAGTGTACGCTGGGAGTCCTTCGTGGGAAACACCATATATTTT.

This chain joins TRBV5-1 and TRBJ2-3, with D maybe TRBD2 (6 bases). Between the trimmed V and J ends, which lost 4 bases and 6 bases, there was a span of 24 bases. This CDR3 is built from 17 residues. Germline values: CDR1 SGHRS, CDR2 YFSETQ. The chain's CDR3 is CASSEGSGAYGGDTQYF. The CDR3 nucleotides read TGCGCCAGCAGCGAAGGGTCGGGCGCCTACGGAGGGGATACGCAGTATTTT.

This clone was seen only a few times. This chain connects TRBV18 to TRBJ2-1; D remains ambiguous. The CDR3 has 15 amino acids. Trimming took 6 bases from V and 1 from J, leaving 13 bases between them. Germline CDR1 and CDR2: KGHSH and LQKENI. The CDR3 DNA is TGTGCCAGCTCCCCCTGGAAAGGTTCCTACAATGAGCAGTTCTTC. Protein product: CASSPWKGSYNEQFF.

This clone has ten or more counts. The chain is built from TRBV14 and TRBJ2-1, with a weak D call TRBD2 (5 bases). This CDR3 comprises 15 residues. Germline CDR1 SGHDN, CDR2 FVKESK. V lost 5 bases to trimming and J lost 4 bases, with 15 bases between them. The CDR3 reads CASSGVQRMYNEQFF. DNA for the CDR3: TGTGCCAGCAGCGGAGTGCAGCGGATGTACAATGAGCAGTTCTTC.

This chain connects TRBV30 to TRBJ2-7; TRBD2 agrees at 9 bases. The CDR3 consists of 14 residues. Looked up from germline, CDR1 is GTSNPN and CDR2 is SVGIG (reference sequence). The V segment lost 2 bases and the J segment 5 bases; nucleotides outside the gene matches: 7. In DNA form, the CDR3 reads TGTGCCTGGAGTAAGTCAGCGGGAGGAAACGAGCAGTACTTC. Translating it yields CAWSKSAGGNEQYF.

The chain employs TRBV29-1 and TRBJ2-4, with TRBD2 matching over 9 bases. This CDR3 contains 17 residues. The germline CDR1 and CDR2 sequences are SQVTM and ANQGSEA. Germline trimming cut 7 bases from V and 2 bases from J; bases unmatched to any gene: 15. CDR3 in DNA: TGCAGCGCACACCCGGGCGGGACTAGCAGCCCCAAAAACATTCAGTACTTC. Translation gives CSAHPGGTSSPKNIQYF.

The chain recombines TRBV30 with TRBJ1-2, with TRBD1 as a possible D gene (5 bases). With 2 bases removed from V and 4 bases from J, the gap between germline ends came to 11 bases. Germline V gene data show CDR1 as GTSNPN and CDR2 as SVGIG (reference sequence). The CDR3 is 13 amino acids. The CDR3 DNA reads TGTGCCTGGAGTCCCGGGACGGTCTATGGCTACACCTTC. It specifies CAWSPGTVYGYTF.

The chain recombines TRBV7-9 with TRBJ2-7; 7 nucleotides match TRBD2. The CDR3 consists of 16 residues. The V gene end was trimmed by 10 bases and the J gene end by 1 base; junction bases not matched to a gene: 16. Germline CDR1 and CDR2: SEHNR and FQNEAQ (reference sequence). The CDR3 DNA follows: TGTGCCACCGGCCACGTTAGCGGGCGAACGTCCTACGAGCAGTACTTC. Protein product: CATGHVSGRTSYEQYF. Full variable domain (rest looked up from reference TRBV7-9 and TRBJ2-7): DTGVSQNPRHKITKRGQNVTFRCDPISEHNRLYWYRQTLGQGPEFLTYFQNEAQLEKSRLLSDRFSAERPKGSFSTLEIQRTEQGDSAMYLCATGHVSGRTSYEQYFGPGTRLTVT.

The sample holds one count of this clone. CDR3 nucleotide sequence: TGTGCCAGCAGTTTGTCTCGGCCAAAACAGGGAAGGGCTGAAGCTTTCTTT. This gives the protein CASSLSRPKQGRAEAFF. The chain uses TRBV27 and TRBJ1-1, with a possible D match to TRBD1 (6 bases). This CDR3 comprises 17 residues. Per the germline V gene, CDR1 is MNHEY and CDR2 is SMNVEV (reference sequence). The V end lost 3 bases, the J end lost 6 bases, and 23 bases lay between the germline ends.

The chain combines TRBV25-1 with TRBJ2-1; 8 nucleotides line up with TRBD2. The V gene end was trimmed by 6 bases and the J gene end by 6 bases; junction bases not matched to a gene: 10. CDR1 and CDR2 from the germline V gene are MGHDK and SYGVNS. The CDR3 is 15 amino acids. The CDR3 reads CASSHTSGSLNEQFF. CDR3 in DNA: TGTGCCAGCAGCCACACTAGCGGCAGCCTCAATGAGCAGTTCTTC.

The chain has TRBV6-6 and TRBJ2-5; no clear D gene. Between the trimmed V and J ends, which lost 0 bases and 4 bases, there was a span of 3 bases. Per germline, CDR1 MNHNY and CDR2 SVGAGI (reference sequence). There are 12 residues in the CDR3. The CDR3 loop is CASSYSRETQYF. CDR3 in DNA: TGTGCCAGCAGTTACTCACGAGAGACCCAGTACTTC.

The chain uses TRBV29-1 and TRBJ2-2, with unresolved D. V lost 7 bases and J lost 8, with 14 bases in between. Per the germline V gene, CDR1 is SQVTM and CDR2 is ANQGSEA. This CDR3 is built from 12 residues. The CDR3 loop reads CSATLRWGELFF. Written as DNA, the CDR3 is TGCAGCGCTACCCTCCGTTGGGGGGAGCTGTTTTTT.

The chain is built from TRBV29-1 and TRBJ2-1; TRBD2 agrees at 10 bases. This CDR3 has 16 residues. The V gene's germline CDR1 is SQVTM and CDR2 ANQGSEA. Trimming at V came to 6 bases and at J to 10 bases, leaving 18 bases not matched to a gene. The CDR3 loop is CSVSKPGTSVAGEQFF. Here the CDR3 DNA reads TGCAGCGTCTCCAAACCCGGGACTAGCGTGGCCGGGGAGCAGTTCTTC.